Below are 10 T cell receptor beta chains sequenced from a single sample in a study of OX40 agonist ivuxolimab in advanced cancers. Assay: immunoSEQ multiplex PCR; the TCRdb copy retains only in-frame clones and omits some. The sample shows about 45,000 clones, approximately 88% of them seen only once. This material consisted of CD4+ or CD8+ T cells sorted from blood, taken in a trial of the OX40 agonist ivuxolimab. The source is an adult with an advanced solid tumor such as melanoma, head and neck, liver or kidney cancer.

This chain joins TRBV27 and TRBJ2-7; 13 positions match TRBD2. CDR1 and CDR2 (germline): MNHEY, SMNVEV (reference sequence). The CDR3 is 15 residues long. J gave up 7 bases and V 5 bases, and 8 bases lay outside the gene matches. Here the CDR3 reads CASSLLAGGPREQYF. CDR3 sequence (DNA): TGTGCCAGCAGTCTACTAGCGGGAGGGCCGCGTGAGCAGTACTTC.

This chain links TRBV6-5 with TRBJ2-3; D gene ambiguous. CDR3 length equals 11 residues. Germline V lookup: CDR1 MNHEY, CDR2 SVGAGI. With 2 bases removed from V and 5 bases from J, the gap between germline ends came to 2 bases. CDR3 bases: TGTGCCAGCAGTTACGGAGATACGCAGTATTTT. Protein: CASSYGDTQYF.

CDR3 coding DNA: TGTGCCAGCAGCTTAGCGCCTGACAGCTTGGGCTACGAGCAGTACTTC. It translates to CASSLAPDSLGYEQYF. V usage is TRBV7-6 and J usage is TRBJ2-7, with D possibly matching TRBD1 (5 bases). Trimming shortened V by 0 bases and J by 3 bases, and 15 bases separated the two germline ends. This CDR3 spans 16 amino acids. Germline values: CDR1 SGHVS, CDR2 FNYEAQ.

The V and J genes are TRBV19 and TRBJ2-5, with 11 bases fitting TRBD1. Trimming cost V 1 base and J 5 bases; bases outside gene matches: 3. The germline CDR1 and CDR2 sequences are LNHDA and SQIVND (reference sequence). This CDR3 has 15 residues. CDR3 in DNA: TGTGCCAGTAGTATAGGGACAGGGGGCGAGGAGACCCAGTACTTC. Translated, it gives CASSIGTGGEETQYF.

In this sample, this clone turned up once. The chain uses TRBV5-6 and TRBJ1-3; D is uncertain. CDR3 length equals 14 residues. V was shortened by 0 bases and J by 1 base, with 5 bases between the two germline ends. Germline loops: CDR1 SGHDT, CDR2 YYEEEE. The DNA for the CDR3 is TGTGCCAGCAGCTTGGGTCCATCTGGAAACACCATATATTTT. Translation: CASSLGPSGNTIYF.

The V gene is TRBV5-1, the J gene TRBJ2-1; 8 bases are shared with TRBD2. With V trimmed by 2 bases and J by 10 bases, 2 bases remained unmatched. The CDR3 has 12 residues. Germline V gene lookup returns CDR1 SGHRS and CDR2 YFSETQ. CDR3 sequence (DNA): TGCGCCAGCAGCTTTAGCGGGATGGAGCAGTTCTTC. Translation gives CASSFSGMEQFF.

The V and J genes are TRBV7-6 and TRBJ2-1; 9 bases line up with TRBD2. Per the germline V gene, CDR1 is SGHVS and CDR2 is FNYEAQ. V lost 0 bases and J lost 8; bases outside the gene matches: 14. This CDR3 spans 18 amino acids. DNA for the CDR3: TGTGCCAGCAGCTTAGCGGCGGGAGGGCCATTCCTGCCCCATGAGCAGTTCTTC. Encoded protein: CASSLAAGGPFLPHEQFF.

The CDR3 DNA reads as TGTGCCAGTAGTACTCTTACCCCCGCGGAGCAGTTCTTC. This codes for CASSTLTPAEQFF. This sequence joins TRBV19 and TRBJ2-1; D not resolved. CDR3 length: 13 residues. The ends were cut back, 4 bases at V and 10 bases at J, with 14 bases in the middle. The V gene's germline CDR1 is LNHDA and CDR2 SQIVND (reference sequence).

Here the CDR3 DNA reads TGTGCCAGCAGTTTTTTGTGGGGGAGTTGGTCGGGGCCGAACACTGAAGCTTTCTTT. The encoded protein is CASSFLWGSWSGPNTEAFF. The chain couples TRBV28 to TRBJ1-1, with D tentatively TRBD1 (5 bases). There are 19 residues in the CDR3. The V gene lost 3 bases and the J gene lost 1 base, with 24 bases spanning the gap. Germline V gene data show CDR1 as MDHEN and CDR2 as SYDVKM.

Only a few counts were recorded for this clone. The V gene is TRBV6-1, the J gene TRBJ2-7; TRBD2 might be the D (6 bases). The CDR3 spans 13 residues. Trimming pared 7 bases from V and 7 bases from J, leaving 17 bases between. CDR1 is MNHNS and CDR2 is SASEGT in the germline V gene. The CDR3 here is CASNLGGNWEQYF. The DNA for the CDR3 is TGTGCCAGCAATCTTGGGGGGAACTGGGAGCAGTACTTC.